This T cell receptor beta chain was found in a study of control samples from healthy donors and cancer patients. Repertoires were generated with immunoSEQ multiplex PCR, while TCRdb's copy carries only in-frame clones and drops some. Seen here are 100,000 to 150,000 clones, about 86% observed once, and the top ten hold 12%. The specimen sequenced was blood. This TCR derives from a man aged 30 to 45 in good health.

Here the CDR3 DNA reads TGTGCCAGCAGCTCCCGGGACAGGGCTTGGGGAGGCGAGACCCAGTACTTC. It specifies CASSSRDRAWGGETQYF. The chain joins TRBV13 to TRBJ2-5; TRBD1 aligns across 9 bases. The CDR3 is made up of 17 amino acids. Looked up from germline, CDR1 is PRHDT and CDR2 is FYEKMQ (reference sequence). V shed 4 bases, J shed 5 bases, and the junction held 14 bases outside the gene matches.